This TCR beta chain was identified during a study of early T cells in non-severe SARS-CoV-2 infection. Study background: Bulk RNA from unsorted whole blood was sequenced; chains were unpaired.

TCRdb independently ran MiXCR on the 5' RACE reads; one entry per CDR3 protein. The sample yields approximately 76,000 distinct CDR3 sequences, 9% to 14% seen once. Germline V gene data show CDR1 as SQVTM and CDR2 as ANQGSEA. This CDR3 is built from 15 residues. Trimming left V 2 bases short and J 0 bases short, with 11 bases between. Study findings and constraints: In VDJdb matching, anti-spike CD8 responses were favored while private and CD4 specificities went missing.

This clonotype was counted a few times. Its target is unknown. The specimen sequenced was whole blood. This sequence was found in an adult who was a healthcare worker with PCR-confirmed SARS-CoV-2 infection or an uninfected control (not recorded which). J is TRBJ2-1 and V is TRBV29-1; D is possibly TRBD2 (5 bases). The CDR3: CSVEKVAPSYNEQFF. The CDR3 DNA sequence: TGCAGCGTTGAAAAGGTAGCGCCCTCCTACAATGAGCAGTTCTTC.